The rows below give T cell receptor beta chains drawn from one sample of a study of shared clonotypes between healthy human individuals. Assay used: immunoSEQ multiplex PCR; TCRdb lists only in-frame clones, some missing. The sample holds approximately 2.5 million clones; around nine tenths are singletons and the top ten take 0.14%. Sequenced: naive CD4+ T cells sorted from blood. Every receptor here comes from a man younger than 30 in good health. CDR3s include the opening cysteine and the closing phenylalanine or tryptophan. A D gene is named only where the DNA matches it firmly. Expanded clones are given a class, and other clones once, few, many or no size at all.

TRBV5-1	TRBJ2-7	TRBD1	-	CASSLRQGGSYEQYF	TGCGCCAGCAGCTTGCGACAGGGGGGATCCTACGAGCAGTACTTC
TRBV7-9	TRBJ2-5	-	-	CASSPGTHQETQYF	TGTGCCAGCAGCCCTGGGACACACCAAGAGACCCAGTACTTC
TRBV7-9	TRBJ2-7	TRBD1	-	CASSSGQGGYEQYF	TGTGCCAGCAGCTCGGGACAGGGTGGGTACGAGCAGTACTTC
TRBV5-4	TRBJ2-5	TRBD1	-	CASSLYRQGRETQYF	TGTGCCAGCAGCTTATATCGACAGGGTCGGGAGACCCAGTACTTC
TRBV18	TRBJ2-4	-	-	CASSPDSKNIQYF	TGTGCCAGCTCACCGGACAGTAAAAACATTCAGTACTTC
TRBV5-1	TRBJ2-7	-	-	CASSSGQRFGDEQYF	TGCGCCAGCAGCTCGGGGCAACGATTTGGTGACGAGCAGTACTTC
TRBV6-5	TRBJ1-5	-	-	CASSYFRGNQPQHF	TGTGCCAGCAGTTACTTCCGGGGCAATCAGCCCCAGCATTTT
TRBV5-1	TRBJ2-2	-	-	CASSLGASNTGELFF	TGCGCCAGCAGCTTGGGGGCCTCGAACACCGGGGAGCTGTTTTTT
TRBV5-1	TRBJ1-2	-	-	CASMPYTGSNYGYTF	TGCGCCAGCATGCCCTACACGGGTAGTAACTATGGCTACACCTTC
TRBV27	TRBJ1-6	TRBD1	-	CASSSKGDRSGSPLHF	TGTGCCAGCAGTTCTAAGGGGGACAGGTCTGGTTCACCCCTCCACTTT
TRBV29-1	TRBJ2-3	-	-	CSAEGASTDTQYF	TGCAGCGCCGAAGGTGCTAGTACAGATACGCAGTATTTT
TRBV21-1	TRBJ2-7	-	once	CASSKKEQPPYEQYF	TGTGCCAGCAGCAAAAAGGAACAACCTCCCTACGAGCAGTACTTC
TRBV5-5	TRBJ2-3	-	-	CASTPGDVTQYF	TGTGCCAGCACACCGGGAGACGTTACGCAGTATTTT
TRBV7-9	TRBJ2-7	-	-	CASSWTVPDYEQYF	TGTGCCAGCAGCTGGACAGTACCAGACTACGAGCAGTACTTC
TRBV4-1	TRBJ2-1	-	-	CASSQGTGNSYNEQFF	TGCGCCAGCAGCCAAGGGACGGGGAACTCCTACAATGAGCAGTTCTTC
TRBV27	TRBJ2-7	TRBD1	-	CASRSIRDSYTYEQYF	TGTGCCAGCAGGAGTATCCGGGACAGTTATACCTACGAGCAGTACTTC
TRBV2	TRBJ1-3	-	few	CASSWGPSGNTIYF	TGTGCCAGCAGCTGGGGGCCCTCTGGAAACACCATATATTTT
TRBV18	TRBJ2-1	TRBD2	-	CASSPLSGAYNEQFF	TGTGCCAGCTCACCACTCAGCGGGGCTTACAATGAGCAGTTCTTC
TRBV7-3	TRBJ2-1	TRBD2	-	CASSSSSGGYNEQFF	TGTGCCAGCAGCTCGTCTAGCGGGGGCTACAATGAGCAGTTCTTC
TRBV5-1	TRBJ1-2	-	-	CASSLAGGVSYGYTF	TGCGCCAGCAGCTTGGCCGGGGGGGTGAGCTATGGCTACACCTTC
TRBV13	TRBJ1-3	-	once	CASSLDISRNTIYF	TGTGCCAGCAGCTTGGACATCTCTCGAAACACCATATATTTT
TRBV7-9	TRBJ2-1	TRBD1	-	CASSSKQGASSSYNEQFF	TGTGCCAGCAGCTCTAAACAGGGGGCCTCTAGCTCCTACAATGAGCAGTTCTTC
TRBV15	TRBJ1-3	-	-	CATSRDRVEGNTIYF	TGTGCCACCAGCAGAGATAGGGTGGAAGGAAACACCATATATTTT
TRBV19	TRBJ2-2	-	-	CASSMRGIGELFF	TGTGCCAGTAGTATGAGGGGAATCGGGGAGCTGTTTTTT
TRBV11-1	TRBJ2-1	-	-	CASSFPSRGGNEQFF	TGTGCCAGCAGCTTTCCCTCGAGGGGGGGCAATGAGCAGTTCTTC
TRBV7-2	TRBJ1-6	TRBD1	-	CASSTDRGKNSPLHF	TGTGCCAGCAGCACGGACAGGGGAAAGAATTCACCCCTCCACTTT
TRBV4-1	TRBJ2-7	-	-	CASSHKRAAPGRVSYEQYF	TGCGCCAGCAGCCATAAGCGGGCCGCTCCGGGACGCGTATCCTACGAGCAGTACTTC
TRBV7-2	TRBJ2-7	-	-	CASSLAAGYEQYF	TGTGCCAGCAGCTTAGCAGCAGGGTACGAGCAGTACTTC
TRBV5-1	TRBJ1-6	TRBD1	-	CASSLQGGDSPLHF	TGCGCCAGCAGCTTACAGGGGGGAGATTCACCCCTCCACTTT
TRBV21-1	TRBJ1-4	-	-	CASSKRTCPVATNEKLFF	TGTGCCAGCAGCAAAAGGACGTGCCCAGTTGCAACTAATGAAAAACTGTTTTTT
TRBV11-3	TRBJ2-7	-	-	CASSLVVRAGSYEQYF	TGTGCCAGCAGCTTAGTCGTTCGGGCCGGTTCCTACGAGCAGTACTTC
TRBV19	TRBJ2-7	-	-	CASSTGFSYEQYF	TGTGCCAGTAGTACAGGCTTCTCCTACGAGCAGTACTTC
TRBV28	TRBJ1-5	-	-	CASSFWAGNQPQHF	TGTGCCAGCAGTTTTTGGGCAGGAAATCAGCCCCAGCATTTT
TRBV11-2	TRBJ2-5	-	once	CASSYGGNILGETQYF	TGTGCCAGCAGCTACGGTGGTAATATACTAGGGGAGACCCAGTACTTC
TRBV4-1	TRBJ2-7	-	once	CASSQDRVHEQYF	TGCGCCAGCAGCCAAGACAGGGTTCACGAGCAGTACTTC
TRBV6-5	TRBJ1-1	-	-	CASSSLPQMNTEAFF	TGTGCCAGCAGTTCCCTACCACAGATGAACACTGAAGCTTTCTTT
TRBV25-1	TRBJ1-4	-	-	CASRPPGTGKEKLFF	TGTGCCAGCAGGCCTCCCGGGACCGGGAAAGAAAAACTGTTTTTT
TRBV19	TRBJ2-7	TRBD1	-	CASSPWTGDEQYF	TGTGCCAGTAGTCCCTGGACAGGGGACGAGCAGTACTTC
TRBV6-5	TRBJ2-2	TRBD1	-	CALTPRDRDSGELFF	TGTGCCCTGACACCCCGGGACAGGGACTCCGGGGAGCTGTTTTTT
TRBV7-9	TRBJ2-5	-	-	CASSLDGQGTTQYF	TGTGCCAGCAGCTTAGATGGTCAGGGGACGACCCAGTACTTC
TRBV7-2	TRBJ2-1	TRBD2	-	CASSSPTSSEQFF	TGTGCCAGCAGCTCCCCGACTAGCAGTGAGCAGTTCTTC
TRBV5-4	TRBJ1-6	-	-	CASSLAVQNNSPLHF	TGTGCCAGCAGCTTGGCCGTCCAGAATAATTCACCCCTCCACTTT
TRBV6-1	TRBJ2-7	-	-	CASSVEGLSPSYEQYF	TGTGCCAGCAGTGTCGAGGGGTTATCTCCCTCCTACGAGCAGTACTTC
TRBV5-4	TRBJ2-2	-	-	CASSLVGTGELFF	TGTGCCAGCAGCTTGGTAGGGACCGGGGAGCTGTTTTTT
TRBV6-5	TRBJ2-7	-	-	CASTNSDIPYEQYF	TGTGCCAGCACCAACTCGGACATCCCCTACGAGCAGTACTTC
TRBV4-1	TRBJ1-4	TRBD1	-	CASSQEDRRNEKLFF	TGCGCCAGCAGCCAAGAGGACAGGAGAAATGAAAAACTGTTTTTT
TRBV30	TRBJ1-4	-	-	CAWSFGGLGEKLFF	TGTGCCTGGAGTTTTGGTGGCCTAGGTGAAAAACTGTTTTTT
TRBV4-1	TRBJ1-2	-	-	CASRQGYGYTF	TGCGCCAGCAGACAGGGATATGGCTACACCTTC
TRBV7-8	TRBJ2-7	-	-	CASSRLEDSYEQYF	TGTGCCAGCAGCCGACTAGAGGACTCCTACGAGCAGTACTTC
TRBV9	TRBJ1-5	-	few	CASSVGQGNQPQHF	TGTGCCAGCAGCGTAGGGCAGGGGAATCAGCCCCAGCATTTT